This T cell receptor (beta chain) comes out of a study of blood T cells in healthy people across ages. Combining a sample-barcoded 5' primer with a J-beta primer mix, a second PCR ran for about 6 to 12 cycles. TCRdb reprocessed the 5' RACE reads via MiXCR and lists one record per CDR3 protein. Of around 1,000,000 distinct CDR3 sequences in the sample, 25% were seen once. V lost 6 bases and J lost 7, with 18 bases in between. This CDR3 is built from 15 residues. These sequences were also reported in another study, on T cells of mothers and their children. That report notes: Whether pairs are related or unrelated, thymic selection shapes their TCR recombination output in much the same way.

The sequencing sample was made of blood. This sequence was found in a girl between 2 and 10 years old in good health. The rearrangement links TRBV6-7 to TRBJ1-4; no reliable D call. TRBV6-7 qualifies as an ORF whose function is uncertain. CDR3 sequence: CASSPKFSRLEKLFF. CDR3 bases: TGTGCCAGCAGCCCTAAGTTCTCTCGACTTGAAAAACTGTTTTTT.